This entry describes one T cell receptor beta chain. This receptor's antigen is unknown. Qualities for individual bases were not recorded, and no much larger clone is one base off. Libraries were constructed by 5' RACE. The listed sequencing device is Illumina HiSeq 2500. A second PCR of 7 to 11 cycles was run with a J-beta primer mix and a sample-barcoded 5' primer. A unique molecular identifier was introduced onto each TCR beta cDNA molecule by a template-switch 5' adaptor carrying 12 random nucleotides. Each sample yielded at least 3 million CDR3-containing paired-end reads. First-strand cDNA was synthesized from all RNA with the Mint cDNA synthesis kit, primed by a TRBC-specific oligonucleotide. Following uracil-DNA glycosylase treatment, a first 18-cycle PCR with universal primers M1SS and BC2_uni_R was performed on all cDNA. The original methods were these. For normalization, 1 million high-quality reads were randomly selected from each sample, with every read carrying a distinct molecular identifier. Instead of being binned into consensus sequences, reads that shared molecular identifiers were thrown out. MiTCR, set to a Q25 quality threshold and the strictest error-elimination algorithm, was used for CDR3 identification, clonotype clustering and error correction. A nonparametric unseen species model using Euler transformation provided a lower-bound estimate of total TCR beta diversity. Using fastp at Q25 and MiXCR, TCRdb reprocessed the public reads and kept productive beta chains. Each CDR3 protein gets just one entry, which takes the most common genes and DNA from the rows behind it. For this entry, the V and J calls and clone size follow TCRdb and not the study's own pipeline. The sample table holds more than 650,000 distinct CDR3 sequences, of which around a fifth were seen once. About 22% of the sample goes to the ten largest clones.

Here V drops 3 bases and J drops 5 bases, and the junction holds 4 bases not matched to any gene. The CDR3 runs 14 residues from the cysteine to the phenylalanine. The kept DNA is CDR3 alone, 42 bases in frame from the first base. Reading the germline V gene gives CDR1 KGHSH and CDR2 LQKENI. The 39 donors, aged roughly 6 to 95 years, were systemically healthy Caucasian individuals from Russia. Approximately 9 milliliters of peripheral blood were collected from each donor into EDTA-treated Vacutainer tubes. Ficoll-Paque density-gradient centrifugation was used to isolate PBMCs, with at least 6 million obtained per sample. Total RNA, at least 6 micrograms per sample, was extracted from PBMCs with Trizol reagent. Naive CD45RAhigh/CD27high T cell percentages were measured by flow cytometry on a PBMC aliquot from every donor. The data were obtained in a study of blood T cells in healthy people across ages (dated by TCRdb to 2013 to 2016). Regarding the research as a whole: In model experiments, template switching captured roughly one uniquely barcoded TCR beta cDNA molecule for every two T cells. To track age-related changes in TCR beta repertoire diversity, the study relied on deep sequencing normalized with unique cDNA molecular identifiers. Two additional independent replicas of 1 million unique cDNA reads from the same blood draw were analyzed for two donors (one aged 18 to 30 and one aged 80 or older). The donors were divided into four age groups: young (average around 17 years), middle-aged (over 35), aged (about 60) and long-lived (roughly 82). To avoid experimental bias, donors of different ages were randomly spread across the sequencing lanes. What the research found in general, with its limitations: Observed TCR beta diversity correlated strongly with the percentage of naive T cells measured by flow cytometry. Because profiling used bulk unsorted PBMCs, naive and antigen-experienced compartments could not be compared conclusively. Estimates of total diversity based on one million sequenced T cells were regarded as lower bounds and as underestimates. As age increased, observed TCR beta diversity per million T cells dropped in a roughly linear way, and a significant reduction was already evident by age 40. Compared with the aged group, the long-lived group had more naive CD4+ T cells, fewer expanded clones and increased TCR diversity, suggesting age selection. Because the CMV infection status of the donors was unknown, age-related changes in expanded clonotypes may potentially have been confounded.

The clonotype was recovered from a man aged 70-80 years in good health. The sequenced sample was blood. Recombination linked TRBV18 to TRBJ2-5, and 9 junctional nucleotides match TRBD2. The DNA sequence is as follows: TGTGCCAGCTCACCGCGGGAGGGCCGTGAGACCCAGTACTTC. The encoded protein is CASSPREGRETQYF.